What follows are 19 T cell receptor beta chains derived from one specimen sequenced in a study of shared T cell receptors in the human thymus. Profiling relied on immunoSEQ multiplex PCR, and the TCRdb table lists in-frame clones only, not all of them. The repertoire has some 700,000 clones, approximately 85% of them found once; the top ten carry around 0.0094%. The same data also went into a second study, on human thymus T cells.

The sequencing sample was made of thymocytes. The receptors originated from a girl less than two years old with a congenital heart defect.

The chain carries TRBV7-2 and TRBJ1-1; 7 bases map to TRBD1. The length of the CDR3 is 15 residues. V dropped 4 bases and J dropped 5; count of bases not matched to a gene: 10. The V gene's germline CDR1 is SGHTA and CDR2 FQGNSA. The CDR3 DNA reads TGTGCCAGCAGCTCACCGGGACAGATTGTGACTGAAGCTTTCTTT. Translation: CASSSPGQIVTEAFF.

J is TRBJ2-1 and V is TRBV19; 9 bases align to TRBD1. CDR3 length: 15 amino acids. In germline, CDR1 is LNHDA, CDR2 SQIVND (reference sequence). Trimming removed 7 bases from V and 2 bases from J; junction bases left unmatched: 6. CDR3: CASTPDRGAYNEQFF. CDR3 DNA sequence: TGTGCCAGTACCCCTGACAGGGGGGCCTACAATGAGCAGTTCTTC.

In this sample, this clone turned up once. The V and J genes are TRBV7-2 and TRBJ2-6; 7 bases fit TRBD1. V shed 5 bases and J 1 base; nucleotides not matched to a gene: 2. Germline assignment: CDR1 SGHTA and CDR2 FQGNSA. The CDR3 consists of 15 residues. The CDR3 DNA reads TGTGCCAGCAGCGAGACAGGGTCTGGGGCCAACGTCCTGACTTTC. The encoded protein is CASSETGSGANVLTF.

This chain links TRBV7-2 with TRBJ2-2, with 9 bases lining up with TRBD2. CDR3 length: 14 residues. Germline V gene lookup returns CDR1 SGHTA and CDR2 FQGNSA. Trimming took 8 bases from V and 7 from J; bases not matched to a gene: 8. The DNA of the CDR3 is TGTGCCAGCTCCTGGCGGGGGGGCGTCGGGGAGCTGTTTTTT. This codes for CASSWRGGVGELFF.

This rearrangement joins TRBV5-8 to TRBJ1-2; TRBD1 matches at 7 bases. Germline CDR1 is SGHTS and CDR2 is YDEGEE. The CDR3 loop spans 16 amino acids. The V gene end was trimmed by 4 bases and the J gene end by 0 bases; junction bases not matched to a gene: 9. The CDR3: CASSTGTDPSNYGYTF. The DNA for the CDR3 is TGTGCCAGCAGCACCGGGACAGACCCTTCTAACTATGGCTACACCTTC.

V usage is TRBV2 and J usage is TRBJ1-1; the D gene is possibly TRBD1 (6 bases). This CDR3 region has 16 residues. The ends were cut back, 7 bases at V and 6 bases at J, with 24 bases in the middle. Germline CDR1 is SNHLY and CDR2 is FYNNEI. In DNA form, the CDR3 reads TGTGCCAGCATCTCACGGTCCCAGGGGTTTGTCGCTGAAGCTTTCTTT. Protein product: CASISRSQGFVAEAFF.

The chain links TRBV14 to TRBJ2-1; TRBD1 matches at 7 bases. The germline CDR1 and CDR2 sequences are SGHDN and FVKESK. The trim removed 4 bases at V and 7 bases at J, leaving 10 bases unmatched. This CDR3 is 15 amino acids long. CDR3 nucleotides: TGTGCCAGCAGCCCCGACCTTGAACAGGGGAATGAGCAGTTCTTC. Its translation: CASSPDLEQGNEQFF.

The V gene is TRBV15, the J gene TRBJ1-5; 7 bases agree with TRBD1. This CDR3 is 15 amino acids long. Germline V gene lookup returns CDR1 LNHNV and CDR2 YYDKDF (reference sequence). The junction had 8 bases not matched to a gene; V was cut back by 2 bases and J by 7 bases. Here the CDR3 reads CATSRRQGVGQPQHF. The CDR3 nucleotides read TGTGCCACCAGCAGAAGACAGGGTGTGGGGCAGCCCCAGCATTTT.

V is TRBV5-1 and J is TRBJ1-1; TRBD1 aligns across 9 bases. The CDR3 is 18 residues long. The ends lost 4 bases at V and 5 bases at J; junction bases unmatched: 18. Per the germline V gene, CDR1 is SGHRS and CDR2 is YFSETQ. The CDR3 here is CASSAYTNKTGGRTEAFF. Written as DNA, the CDR3 is TGCGCCAGCAGCGCTTACACCAATAAAACAGGGGGCCGGACTGAAGCTTTCTTT. The variable domain in full, completed from reference TRBV5-1 and TRBJ1-1, reads KAGVTQTPRYLIKTRGQQVTLSCSPISGHRSVSWYQQTPGQGLQFLFEYFSETQRNKGNFPGRFSGRQFSNSRSEMNVSTLELGDSALYLCASSAYTNKTGGRTEAFFGQGTRLTVV.

V usage is TRBV6-1 and J usage is TRBJ2-5, with 7 bases that match TRBD2. The CDR3 runs to 15 residues. V trimming: 5 bases; J trimming: 5 bases; junction bases outside the gene matches: 11. The germline V gene encodes CDR1 MNHNS and CDR2 SASEGT. Here the CDR3 reads CASSTGGGVEETQYF. The CDR3 nucleotides read TGTGCCAGCAGTACGGGGGGTGGGGTTGAGGAGACCCAGTACTTC.

The rearrangement joins TRBV2 to TRBJ2-3, with D perhaps TRBD2 (6 bases). Germline CDR1 reads SNHLY; CDR2 reads FYNNEI. The CDR3 spans 15 residues. The V end was cut by 6 bases, the J end by 2 bases, with 15 bases between. The CDR3 DNA reads as TGTGCCAGCAGGTTGGGCAGGGAGGTCACAGATACGCAGTATTTT. This encodes CASRLGREVTDTQYF.

The rearrangement joins TRBV5-4 to TRBJ2-5, with TRBD1 matching 8 bases. The CDR3 runs to 15 residues. Germline V CDR1 and CDR2: SGHNT, YYREEE (reference sequence). V trimming: 4 bases; J trimming: 4 bases; junction bases outside the gene matches: 9. The CDR3 loop is CASSHKPGGAETQYF. Written as DNA, the CDR3 is TGTGCCAGCAGCCACAAACCAGGGGGCGCAGAGACCCAGTACTTC.

The V call is TRBV28, the J call TRBJ1-1; 8 bases are shared with TRBD1. This CDR3 is 13 amino acids long. The V gene's germline CDR1 is MDHEN and CDR2 SYDVKM. Trimming removed 8 bases from V and 5 bases from J; junction bases left unmatched: 7. CDR3 loop: CASATGGETEAFF. The DNA of the CDR3 is TGTGCCAGCGCTACAGGGGGAGAGACTGAAGCTTTCTTT.

This clone showed up just a few times. V usage is TRBV6-4 and J usage is TRBJ2-5; 8 bases match TRBD2. Per germline, CDR1 MRHNA and CDR2 SNTAGT. J lost 3 bases, V lost 5 bases, and 11 bases had no gene match. The CDR3 is 16 amino acids. The CDR3 region has the DNA TGTGCCAGCAGTTCCCGGGGGGGCCGACCAAAAGAGACCCAGTACTTC. Protein sequence: CASSSRGGRPKETQYF.

The CDR3 region is CASSLRASPPIPYNEQFF. CDR3 in DNA: TGTGCCAGCAGCTTGAGGGCTAGCCCGCCCATCCCCTACAATGAGCAGTTCTTC. V gene TRBV5-5 combines with J gene TRBJ2-1, with TRBD2 as a possible D gene (5 bases). Germline CDR1 SGHKS, CDR2 YYEKEE (reference sequence). V was trimmed by 1 base and J by 2 bases, leaving 19 bases between them. This CDR3 is 18 amino acids long.

The genes are TRBV27 and TRBJ1-2; 9 bases align to TRBD1. The J segment lost 1 base and the V segment lost 3 bases, leaving 18 bases of the junction unmatched. The length of the CDR3 is 20 residues. From germline, CDR1 is MNHEY and CDR2 SMNVEV (reference sequence). CDR3 sequence (DNA): TGTGCCAGCAGTTTCCGGGGAAATCGAGGACAGGGGAAATTTAACTATGGCTACACCTTC. It specifies CASSFRGNRGQGKFNYGYTF.

The rearrangement joins TRBV20-1 to TRBJ2-7; D is unclear. The CDR3 sequence is 10 residues long. In germline, CDR1 is DFQATT, CDR2 SNEGSKA (reference sequence). V was cut by 5 bases and J by 4 bases, with 6 bases left in between. The CDR3 sequence is CSAYGYEQYF. In DNA, the CDR3 is TGCAGTGCTTACGGGTACGAGCAGTACTTC.

This sequence joins TRBV27 and TRBJ1-1; perhaps TRBD1 as D (5 bases). The CDR3 is 14 residues long. V shed 6 bases and J shed 1 base, with 12 bases lying between them. Germline-derived CDR1 and CDR2 are MNHEY and SMNVEV (reference sequence). The CDR3: CASRKRRGNTEAFF. For the CDR3, the DNA is TGTGCCAGCAGAAAAAGGAGGGGGAACACTGAAGCTTTCTTT.

The CDR3 is CASSDDSLHSGANVLTF. The CDR3 bases are TGTGCCAGCAGCGACGACAGCCTTCACTCTGGGGCCAACGTCCTGACTTTC. The chain links TRBV9 to TRBJ2-6; D possibly corresponds to TRBD1 (5 bases). The V gene lost 3 bases and the J gene lost 0 bases, with 13 bases spanning the gap. The CDR3 consists of 17 residues. Germline lookup yields CDR1 SGDLS and CDR2 YYNGEE.